This T cell receptor (beta chain) was recovered during a study of beta chain features in type 1 diabetes. Study details: All samples yielded 107,917,701 examined sorted cells.

Notes on this clone: Antigen: not known.

Of the isolated RNA, all was reverse transcribed, and so the sequenced material was expressed TCRB transcripts. The protocol was immunoSEQ multiplex PCR, while the TCRdb copy is restricted to in-frame clones and leaves out a portion. The sample holds roughly 180,000 clones, almost 8% seen once. Study results and limitations: Among all four CD4+ subsets, Type 1 diabetes patients had TCRB CDR3s that were moderately but significantly shorter. Patients and controls would share equally any PCR tilt toward shorter templates.

CDR1 is SGHTA, CDR2 FQGNSA, per germline. Trimming pared 5 bases from V and 4 bases from J, leaving 8 bases between. The CDR3 runs to 12 residues. The source of this sequence is a man younger than 35 with type 1 diabetes. Source material: central memory CD4+ T cells from blood. This rearrangement joins TRBV7-2 to TRBJ1-2; D gene unclear. CDR3 coding DNA: TGTGCCAGCAGCCGAGAACTCTATGGCTACACCTTC. Translating it yields CASSRELYGYTF.